Listed here are 20 T cell receptor beta chains from one sample, sequenced in a study of cytomegalovirus exposure and HLA in healthy donors. The PCR made use of 60 Vbeta and 13 Jbeta primers. Produced via immunoSEQ multiplex PCR; TCRdb's table is partial and in-frame only. Of tens of thousands of clones in the sample, 75% to 85% were seen once. The specimen sequenced was PBMCs. All receptors come from a man aged 50-59 years in good health and CMV-seropositive.

The gene calls are TRBV21-1 and TRBJ2-7; the DNA was not used to check the table's D call, TRBD1. TRBV21-1 is annotated as a pseudogene. This CDR3 is 16 amino acids long. The DNA of the CDR3 is TGTGCCAGCAGCAAAGTTGTGGCAGGGGGCTTCTACGAGCAGTACTTC. It codes for CASSKVVAGGFYEQYF.

The chain couples TRBV7-9 to TRBJ1-2; 9 positions agree with TRBD1. The V and J ends lost 0 bases and 7 bases, in that order; junction bases with no gene match: 3. Germline loops: CDR1 SEHNR, CDR2 FQNEAQ (reference sequence). The CDR3 length is 14 residues. CDR3 bases: TGTGCCAGCAGCTTAGCGCTGGACAGGGGTGGCTACACCTTC. It encodes CASSLALDRGGYTF.

This clone was detected only a few times. J is TRBJ2-2 and V is TRBV19, with D unclear. The CDR3 consists of 14 residues. The germline V gene encodes CDR1 LNHDA and CDR2 SQIVND (reference sequence). V was clipped by 6 bases and J by 1 base, with 9 bases between them. The CDR3 protein is CASRVNWNTGELFF. CDR3 sequence (DNA): TGTGCCAGTAGAGTAAACTGGAACACCGGGGAGCTGTTTTTT. Full variable domain (missing parts from reference TRBV19 and TRBJ2-2): DGGITQSPKYLFRKEGQNVTLSCEQNLNHDAMYWYRQDPGQGLRLIYYSQIVNDFQKGDIAEGYSVSREKKESFPLTVTSAQKNPTAFYLCASRVNWNTGELFFGEGSRLTVL.

V gene TRBV7-9 combines with J gene TRBJ2-1; TRBD1 matches 7 bases. Germline V lookup: CDR1 SEHNR, CDR2 FQNEAQ (reference sequence). The CDR3 is 14 amino acids. The J segment lost 6 bases and the V segment lost 1 base, leaving 3 bases of the junction unmatched. CDR3 DNA: TGTGCCAGCAGCTTAGATAGACAGGGCAATGAGCAGTTCTTC. Translation gives CASSLDRQGNEQFF.

The chain has TRBV30 and TRBJ2-5; 8 bases agree with TRBD2. CDR3 length equals 13 residues. From germline, CDR1 is GTSNPN and CDR2 SVGIG (reference sequence). Trimming at V came to 0 bases and at J to 4 bases, leaving 1 base not matched to a gene. The CDR3 sequence is CAWSVTSGETQYF. The DNA of the CDR3 is TGTGCCTGGAGTGTTACTAGCGGAGAGACCCAGTACTTC.

The rearrangement joins TRBV5-1 to TRBJ2-3, with TRBD1 matching over 7 bases. The germline V gene encodes CDR1 SGHRS and CDR2 YFSETQ. Unmatched junction bases numbered 14, after V lost 1 base and J lost 0 bases. The CDR3 has 19 amino acids. The CDR3 DNA reads as TGCGCCAGCAGCTTGTCCCTTAGGGACAGACTTACTAGCACAGATACGCAGTATTTT. This translates into CASSLSLRDRLTSTDTQYF.

This rearrangement joins TRBV18 to TRBJ1-5; 7 bases map to TRBD1. The CDR3 loop spans 14 amino acids. Germline CDR1 and CDR2: KGHSH and LQKENI. Trimming at V came to 1 base and at J to 4 bases, leaving 1 base not matched to a gene. DNA of the CDR3: TGTGCCAGCTCACCACGACAGGGAAATCAGCCCCAGCATTTT. Protein product: CASSPRQGNQPQHF.

The chain carries TRBV28 and TRBJ1-5; tentative D call: TRBD1 (5 bases). The length of the CDR3 is 13 residues. V lost 7 bases, J lost 4 bases, and 11 bases lay in between. The V gene's germline CDR1 is MDHEN and CDR2 SYDVKM. CDR3 region: CASTLKGNQPQHF. In DNA, the CDR3 is TGTGCCAGCACCCTCAAGGGGAATCAGCCCCAGCATTTT.

The J gene is TRBJ2-3, the V gene TRBV6-1, with TRBD2 matching 9 bases. The V and J ends lost 2 bases and 2 bases, in that order; junction bases with no gene match: 8. CDR3 size: 17 residues. Germline CDR1 reads MNHNS; CDR2 reads SASEGT. CDR3 loop: CASSETPLAGTTDTQYF. The CDR3 coding sequence is TGTGCCAGCAGTGAAACCCCCCTAGCGGGGACCACAGATACGCAGTATTTT.

A few counts support this clone. The rearrangement joins TRBV27 to TRBJ2-3; perhaps TRBD1 as D (5 bases). Germline loops: CDR1 MNHEY, CDR2 SMNVEV (reference sequence). The V and J ends lost 6 bases and 3 bases respectively, with 16 bases between them. The length of the CDR3 is 15 residues. The CDR3 sequence is CASSSQGISTDTQYF. The CDR3 coding sequence is TGTGCCAGCAGCTCCCAGGGTATCTCAACAGATACGCAGTATTTT.

The rearrangement links TRBV28 to TRBJ1-2; maybe TRBD1 (5 bases). Deletions cut 1 base from V and 8 bases from J, with 26 bases between. This CDR3 has 18 amino acids. Germline loops: CDR1 MDHEN, CDR2 SYDVKM. The CDR3 DNA follows: TGTGCCAGCAGTTTATACCCGATGGTGACACGGCCAGGGTCGGGCTACACCTTC. It specifies CASSLYPMVTRPGSGYTF.

V is TRBV4-1 and J is TRBJ1-1; TRBD1 might be the D (5 bases). Trimming cost V 4 bases and J 5 bases, with 17 bases left between them. The CDR3 is 15 amino acids. Germline CDR1 reads MGHRA; CDR2 reads YSYEKL. The CDR3 DNA is TGCGCCAGCAGCCCGACTCCCAACCAGGGAACTGAAGCTTTCTTT. Encoded protein: CASSPTPNQGTEAFF.

This chain joins TRBV19 and TRBJ2-7; D remains ambiguous. V lost 3 bases and J 0 bases, leaving 12 bases between the germline ends. CDR1 and CDR2 (germline): LNHDA, SQIVND (reference sequence). The CDR3 has 15 residues. The CDR3 sequence is CASSMEASASYEQYF. The DNA of the CDR3 is TGTGCCAGTAGTATGGAAGCGTCCGCCTCCTACGAGCAGTACTTC.

Points on this clone: Other DNA variants within this sample encode the same CDR3. This chain uses TRBV18 with TRBJ2-7; 8 bases align to TRBD2. Germline values: CDR1 KGHSH, CDR2 LQKENI. Trimming at V came to 3 bases and at J to 6 bases, leaving 4 bases not matched to a gene. CDR3 length: 13 amino acids. The CDR3 loop is CASSPPGGGEQYF. CDR3 nucleotide sequence: TGTGCCAGCTCACCCCCCGGGGGGGGCGAGCAGTACTTC.

The gene calls are TRBV28 and TRBJ2-5; TRBD2 aligns across 9 bases. The CDR3 has 22 residues. Germline V gene lookup returns CDR1 MDHEN and CDR2 SYDVKM. The V segment lost 3 bases and the J segment 5 bases; nucleotides outside the gene matches: 28. The CDR3, as DNA: TGTGCCAGCAGTTTGACCTTTATTCTTGTGAGGCGGGAGGGCCGGGGTAGGGAGACCCAGTACTTC. This codes for CASSLTFILVRREGRGRETQYF.

The chain recombines TRBV10-3 with TRBJ1-5; no clear D gene. Germline V CDR1 and CDR2: ENHRY, SYGVKD. V lost 0 bases and J lost 3, with 9 bases in between. CDR3 length equals 15 residues. The CDR3 reads CAISESIQNNQPQHF. In nucleotides, the CDR3 is TGTGCCATCAGTGAGTCGATTCAGAACAATCAGCCCCAGCATTTT.

V gene TRBV28 combines with J gene TRBJ2-4, with 11 nucleotides matching TRBD1. The CDR3 length is 18 residues. Trimming took 5 bases from V and 0 from J; bases not matched to a gene: 9. Germline values: CDR1 MDHEN, CDR2 SYDVKM. CDR3 coding DNA: TGTGCCAGCAGTACCAGGACGGGACAGGGGGTAGCCAAAAACATTCAGTACTTC. This sequence encodes CASSTRTGQGVAKNIQYF.

J is TRBJ1-2 and V is TRBV5-4; D gene uncertain. The V and J ends lost 1 base and 4 bases respectively, with 8 bases between them. The CDR3 runs 13 residues. CDR1 SGHNT and CDR2 YYREEE come from the germline V gene (reference sequence). CDR3 DNA sequence: TGTGCCAGCAGCTTGCTAGAGGCCTATGGCTACACCTTC. Protein product: CASSLLEAYGYTF.

On this clone: The CDR3 does not close with the conserved phenylalanine or tryptophan, likely indicating a read error. The chain carries TRBV7-9 and TRBJ2-7; a weak D match, TRBD1 (6 bases). The last part of the DNA fits TRBJ2-1 better; the J call may be wrong. The CDR3 totals 14 residues. The germline CDR1 and CDR2 sequences are SEHNR and FQNEAQ (reference sequence). In nucleotides, the CDR3 is TGTGCCAGCAGCTCCTGGACAGCTAACTACGAGCAGTTCCTC. It encodes CASSSWTANYEQFL.

This clone was seen only a few times. The J gene is TRBJ1-1, the V gene TRBV5-6, with 8 bases that match TRBD1. The CDR3 is 14 residues long. The V and J ends lost 2 bases and 4 bases, in that order; junction bases with no gene match: 4. CDR1 is SGHDT and CDR2 is YYEEEE in the germline V gene. In nucleotides, the CDR3 is TGTGCCAGCAGCTTCCAAGACAGGGGCACTGAAGCTTTCTTT. Residues: CASSFQDRGTEAFF.